The next 2 T cell receptor beta chains were all read from a single sample in a study of blood T cell repertoires in COVID-19. The table came from immunoSEQ multiplex PCR; TCRdb's copy has only in-frame clones and leaves some out. Here the sample spans a few hundred thousand clones, about 90% being singletons. What was sequenced was peripheral blood. All receptors derive from a woman between 45 and 65 years old with COVID-19, enrolled during active disease.

The genes are TRBV19 and TRBJ1-2, with 8 bases lining up with TRBD1. In germline, CDR1 is LNHDA, CDR2 SQIVND (reference sequence). This CDR3 is built from 16 residues. With V trimmed by 3 bases and J by 7 bases, 13 bases remained unmatched. The CDR3 reads CASSIPLPGGAPGYTF. For the CDR3, the DNA is TGTGCCAGTAGTATTCCACTCCCAGGGGGCGCTCCTGGCTACACCTTC.

The CDR3 loop reads CASSLDGWRLGTKNTEAFF. The CDR3 nucleotides are TGTGCCAGCAGCTTAGATGGTTGGCGTCTGGGGACTAAGAACACTGAAGCTTTCTTT. V and J are TRBV7-6 and TRBJ1-1; a weak D match, TRBD1 (5 bases). Trimming took 1 base from V and 1 from J, leaving 22 bases between them. The germline V gene has CDR1 SGHVS and CDR2 FNYEAQ. The CDR3 spans 19 residues.